This T cell receptor (beta chain) was documented in a study of shared clonotypes between healthy human individuals. The overall study: The plates for each donor numbered three CD4 naive, three CD4 memory, two CD8 naive and one CD8 memory.

CD8 cells regarded as naive lacked CD45RO, were positively chosen for CCR7, and omitted terminally differentiated effector memory CD45RA+ cells. Donors had no recently reported acute infections or vaccinations and were HIV-negative. An approximately 210 ng quantity of DNA, roughly 30,000 T cell genomes, went into the sorted-subset replicate PCRs. Clones were read by immunoSEQ multiplex PCR, and TCRdb kept only the in-frame ones, dropping some. Of about 680,000 clones detected, 92% appear once; the ten largest clones hold about a quarter. CDR1 and CDR2 from the germline V gene are MNHEY and SMNVEV (reference sequence). This CDR3 has 15 amino acids. Trimming took 0 bases from V and 4 from J, leaving 13 bases between them.

The sample consisted of naive CD8+ T cells sorted from blood. The sequence derives from a man aged 30-40 years in good health. The chain has TRBV27 and TRBJ2-7, with D possibly TRBD1 on 6 matching bases. The CDR3 bases are TGTGCCAGCAGTTTATCGAACAGGGAAAGGTACGAGCAGTACTTC. It specifies CASSLSNRERYEQYF.